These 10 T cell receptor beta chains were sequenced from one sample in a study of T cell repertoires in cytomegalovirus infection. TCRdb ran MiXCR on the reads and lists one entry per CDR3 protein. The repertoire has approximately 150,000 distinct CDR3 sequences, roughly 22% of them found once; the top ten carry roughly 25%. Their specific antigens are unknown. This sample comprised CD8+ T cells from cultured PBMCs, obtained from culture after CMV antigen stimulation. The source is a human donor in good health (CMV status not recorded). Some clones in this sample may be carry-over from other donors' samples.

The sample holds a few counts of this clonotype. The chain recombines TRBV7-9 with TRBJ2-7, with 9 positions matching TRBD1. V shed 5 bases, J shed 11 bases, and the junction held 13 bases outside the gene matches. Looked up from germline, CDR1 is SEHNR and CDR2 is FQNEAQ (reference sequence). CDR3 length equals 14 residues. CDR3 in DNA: TGTGCCAGCAGCCCCCCCGGGACAGGGTTAAACGAGTACTTC. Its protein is CASSPPGTGLNEYF.

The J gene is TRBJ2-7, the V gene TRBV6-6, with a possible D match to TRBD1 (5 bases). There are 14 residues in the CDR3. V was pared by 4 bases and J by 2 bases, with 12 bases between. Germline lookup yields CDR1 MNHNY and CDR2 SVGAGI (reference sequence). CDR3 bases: TGTGCCAGCAGTTCCAGGGAAACCGCCTACGAGCAGTACTTC. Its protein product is CASSSRETAYEQYF.

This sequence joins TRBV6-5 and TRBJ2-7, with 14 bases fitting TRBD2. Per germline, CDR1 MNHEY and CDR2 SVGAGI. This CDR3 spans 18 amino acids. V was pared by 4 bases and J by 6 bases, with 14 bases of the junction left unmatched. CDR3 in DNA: TGTGCCAGCAGTTCGCCAGGGCATGGGGGACTAGCGGGGGCCGAGCAGTACTTC. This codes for CASSSPGHGGLAGAEQYF.

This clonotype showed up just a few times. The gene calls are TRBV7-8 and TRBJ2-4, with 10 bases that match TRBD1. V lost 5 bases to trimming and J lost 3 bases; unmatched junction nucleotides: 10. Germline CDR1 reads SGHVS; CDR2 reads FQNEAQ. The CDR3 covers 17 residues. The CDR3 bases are TGTGCCAGCAGCCCAACAGGGACAGGGGATGACAAAAACATTCAGTACTTC. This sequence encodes CASSPTGTGDDKNIQYF. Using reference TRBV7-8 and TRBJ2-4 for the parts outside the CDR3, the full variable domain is GAGVSQSPRYKVAKRGQDVALRCDPISGHVSLFWYQQALGQGPEFLTYFQNEAQLDKSGLPSDRFFAERPEGSVSTLKIQRTQQEDSAVYLCASSPTGTGDDKNIQYFGAGTRLSVL.

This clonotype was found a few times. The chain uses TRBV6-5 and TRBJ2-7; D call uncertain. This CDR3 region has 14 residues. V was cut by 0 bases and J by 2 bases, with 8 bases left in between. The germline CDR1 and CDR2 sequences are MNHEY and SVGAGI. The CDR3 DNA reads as TGTGCCAGCAGTTACTCGGGCGGACCCTACGAGCAGTACTTC. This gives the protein CASSYSGGPYEQYF.

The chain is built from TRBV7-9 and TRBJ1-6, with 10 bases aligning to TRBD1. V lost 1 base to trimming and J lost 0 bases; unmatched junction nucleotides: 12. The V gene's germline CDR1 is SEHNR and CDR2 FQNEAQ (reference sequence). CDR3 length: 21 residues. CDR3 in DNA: TGTGCCAGCAGCTTAGAGGGCCCGGGACAGGGGACGAGCTCCTATAATTCACCCCTCCACTTT. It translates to CASSLEGPGQGTSSYNSPLHF.

The CDR3: CASSYNLGQPQHF. In DNA form, the CDR3 reads TGTGCCAGCAGTTACAACCTAGGTCAGCCCCAGCATTTT. The gene calls are TRBV6-2 or TRBV6-3 and TRBJ1-5; D ambiguous. V gave up 2 bases and J gave up 6 bases, with 8 bases separating them. CDR1 is MNHEY and CDR2 is SVGEGT in the germline V gene. The CDR3 contains 13 residues.

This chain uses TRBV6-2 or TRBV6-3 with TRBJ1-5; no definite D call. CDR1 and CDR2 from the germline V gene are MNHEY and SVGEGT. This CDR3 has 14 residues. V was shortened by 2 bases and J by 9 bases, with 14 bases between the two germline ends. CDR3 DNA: TGTGCCAGCAGTTACGGGTCATCGGCCGGGCCCCAGCATTTT. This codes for CASSYGSSAGPQHF.

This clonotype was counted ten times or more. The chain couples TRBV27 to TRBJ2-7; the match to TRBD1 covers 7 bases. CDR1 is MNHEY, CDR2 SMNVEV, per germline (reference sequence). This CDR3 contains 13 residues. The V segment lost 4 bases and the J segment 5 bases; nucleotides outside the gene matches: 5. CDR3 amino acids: CASSSNRGNEQYF. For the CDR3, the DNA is TGTGCCAGCAGTTCGAACAGGGGCAACGAGCAGTACTTC.

CDR3 nucleotides: TGTGCCGAAGAAAAGGCTAGCGGGGGGGCGAATACAGATACGCAGTATTTT. Residues: CAEEKASGGANTDTQYF. V is TRBV2 and J is TRBJ2-3, with 12 bases fitting TRBD2. The CDR3 extends over 17 amino acids. Looked up from germline, CDR1 is SNHLY and CDR2 is FYNNEI. V lost 11 bases and J lost 3; bases outside the gene matches: 15. Drawing the rest from reference TRBV2 and TRBJ2-3, the complete variable domain is EPEVTQTPSHQVTQMGQEVILRCVPISNHLYFYWYRQILGQKVEFLVSFYNNEISEKSEIFDDQFSVERPDGSNFTLKIRSTKLEDSAMYFCAEEKASGGANTDTQYFGPGTRLTVL.